The rows below give T cell receptor beta chains drawn from one sample of a study of blood T cell repertoires in COVID-19. The repertoire was sequenced with immunoSEQ multiplex PCR; TCRdb's copy has only in-frame clones and lacks some. The sample has roughly 330,000 clones; 80% to 90% are singletons. Sequenced sample: PBMCs or T cells enriched from blood (not recorded which). These receptors were collected from a woman in her 30s who had recovered from COVID-19. CDR3s include the opening cysteine and the closing phenylalanine or tryptophan. The D gene is left open where the match is weak. Rows may omit the clone size; those that give it use once, few, many or a size class.

size	D	V	J	CDR3	DNA
NA	NA	TRBV3-1/TRBV3-2	TRBJ2-2	CASSQTRTGELFF	TGTGCCAGCAGCCAAACTCGGACCGGGGAGCTGTTTTTT
once	NA	TRBV6-5	TRBJ1-2	CASSYQEGDSHGYTF	TGTGCCAGCAGTTACCAAGAGGGGGATTCCCATGGCTACACCTTC
NA	TRBD1	TRBV3-1/TRBV3-2	TRBJ2-7	CASSRRDRGGEQYF	TGTGCCAGCAGCCGGCGGGACAGGGGAGGCGAGCAGTACTTC
NA	TRBD1	TRBV6-5	TRBJ2-7	CASGYRGAYEQYF	TGTGCCAGCGGATACAGGGGAGCCTACGAGCAGTACTTC
NA	TRBD1	TRBV4-3	TRBJ2-7	CASSLDRGSAYEQYF	TGCGCCAGCAGCCTGGACAGGGGATCGGCCTACGAGCAGTACTTC
NA	NA	TRBV6-5	TRBJ1-1	CASSRRQPNTEAFF	TGTGCCAGCAGTAGGCGACAGCCGAACACTGAAGCTTTCTTT
NA	NA	TRBV19	TRBJ1-2	CATAGAGTYGYTF	TGTGCCACCGCGGGGGCAGGGACCTATGGCTACACCTTC
NA	TRBD1	TRBV24-1	TRBJ2-2	CATSPGTGFDTGELFF	TGTGCCACCAGCCCCGGGACAGGGTTCGACACCGGGGAGCTGTTTTTT
NA	TRBD2	TRBV4-1	TRBJ2-3	CASSNLAGGFDTQYF	TGCGCCAGCAGCAACCTAGCGGGTGGATTCGATACGCAGTATTTT
few	NA	TRBV5-4	TRBJ1-3	CASSLDSSGNTIYF	TGTGCCAGCAGCTTGGACAGCTCTGGAAACACCATATATTTT
NA	TRBD1	TRBV30	TRBJ1-2	CAWTTGGRAGGYTF	TGTGCCTGGACCACAGGGGGCAGAGCAGGGGGCTACACCTTC
NA	TRBD2	TRBV5-1	TRBJ2-3	CASSHGASGRTDTQYF	TGCGCCAGCAGCCATGGGGCTAGCGGGCGCACAGATACGCAGTATTTT
NA	NA	TRBV7-6	TRBJ1-1	CASSFSGTPDTEAFF	TGTGCCAGCAGCTTTTCCGGGACACCTGACACTGAAGCTTTCTTT
NA	NA	TRBV6-5	TRBJ1-6	CASSYVGTRTPEELHF	TGTGCCAGCAGTTACGTCGGGACACGGACTCCTGAGGAACTCCACTTT
NA	NA	TRBV28	TRBJ1-6	CASSLNRDDSPLHF	TGTGCCAGCAGTTTAAACAGGGACGATTCACCCCTCCACTTT
NA	TRBD1	TRBV18	TRBJ1-1	CASSPPYLQGAQAFF	TGTGCCAGCTCACCCCCGTACCTACAGGGGGCCCAAGCTTTCTTT
NA	NA	TRBV6-1	TRBJ1-6	CASSDRARSSPLHF	TGTGCCAGCAGTGACAGGGCTAGGAGTTCACCCCTCCACTTT
NA	TRBD1	TRBV3-1/TRBV3-2	TRBJ1-4	CASSQVTGGIATNEKLFF	TGTGCCAGCAGCCAGGTGACAGGGGGTATCGCAACTAATGAAAAACTGTTTTTT
NA	TRBD1	TRBV3-1/TRBV3-2	TRBJ1-1	CASSQWVGQGGEAFF	TGTGCCAGCAGCCAATGGGTAGGACAGGGAGGTGAAGCTTTCTTT
NA	TRBD2	TRBV9	TRBJ2-1	CASSARTSGGRNNEQFF	TGTGCCAGCAGCGCGCGGACTAGCGGGGGCCGTAACAATGAGCAGTTCTTC
NA	NA	TRBV19	TRBJ1-1	CASSFAEAFF	TGTGCCAGTAGTTTCGCTGAAGCTTTCTTT
NA	NA	TRBV5-6	TRBJ1-4	CASSLGSEKLFF	TGTGCCAGCAGCTTGGGGAGTGAAAAACTGTTTTTT
once	TRBD1	TRBV12-3/TRBV12-4	TRBJ1-5	CASRPTGGQPQHF	TGTGCCAGCAGGCCGACAGGGGGCCAGCCCCAGCATTTT
NA	NA	TRBV5-6	TRBJ2-1	CASSLRGEQFF	TGTGCCAGCAGCTTGCGGGGTGAGCAGTTCTTC
NA	NA	TRBV30	TRBJ1-4	CAWSDDNRVGEKLFF	TGTGCCTGGAGTGACGATAACAGGGTGGGGGAAAAACTGTTTTTT
few	TRBD1	TRBV5-1	TRBJ1-2	CASGTGTGYYGYTF	TGCGCCAGCGGGACCGGGACAGGGTACTATGGCTACACCTTC
NA	TRBD2	TRBV7-6	TRBJ2-7	CASSLVGGSSYEQYF	TGTGCCAGCAGCTTAGTGGGGGGGAGCTCCTACGAGCAGTACTTC
NA	TRBD1	TRBV19	TRBJ2-1	CASSNRGERTNEQFF	TGTGCCAGTAGTAACAGGGGTGAAAGGACTAATGAGCAGTTCTTC